The 28 T cell receptor beta chains below come from one sample, sequenced in a study of molecular identifiers for immune sequencing clone quantification. MiXCR, run by TCRdb on the PCR reads, gives a single entry per CDR3 protein. The sample consists of 80,000 to 100,000 distinct CDR3 sequences, roughly 24% of them appearing once. The sample taken for sequencing was naive CD8+ T cells from blood, with Jurkat cell RNA spiked in. Indicated subset: FACS-sorted CD8+CD4-CCR7+CD45RA+ naive T cells. The receptor source for this set is a human donor in good health. Some libraries in this study had Jurkat cell RNA spiked in.

This clonotype came up many times. The chain has TRBV7-9 and TRBJ2-3, with TRBD2 identical over 11 bases. The CDR3 consists of 15 residues. Trimming at V came to 8 bases and at J to 3 bases, leaving 7 bases not matched to a gene. Germline V gene lookup returns CDR1 SEHNR and CDR2 FQNEAQ (reference sequence). This CDR3 is CASGSLAGVTDTQYF. The CDR3 DNA is TGTGCCAGCGGGTCACTAGCGGGAGTTACAGATACGCAGTATTTT.

This chain uses TRBV6-2 or TRBV6-3 with TRBJ2-1; D not certain. This CDR3 has 12 residues. CDR1 is MNHEY, CDR2 SVGEGT, per germline. V shed 2 bases and J shed 5 bases, with 4 bases lying between them. The CDR3 DNA reads as TGTGCCAGCAGTTACCCCGACAATGAGCAGTTCTTC. This gives the protein CASSYPDNEQFF.

This clonotype was detected many times. The chain couples TRBV11-2 to TRBJ2-3, with D possibly TRBD2 on 5 matching bases. The CDR3 is 15 residues long. Germline CDR1 reads SGHAT; CDR2 reads FQNNGV. V shed 3 bases and J shed 1 base, with 11 bases lying between them. CDR3 sequence (DNA): TGTGCCAGCAGCTTCACAGCGGACGGCACAGATACGCAGTATTTT. Amino acid sequence: CASSFTADGTDTQYF.

The CDR3 DNA sequence: TGTGCCAGCAGCTTGCCAGGGTTCGGCGAGCAGTACTTC. Protein sequence: CASSLPGFGEQYF. The chain carries TRBV27 and TRBJ2-7; perhaps TRBD1 as D (5 bases). V shed 6 bases and J shed 6 bases, with 15 bases lying between them. Germline CDR1 is MNHEY and CDR2 is SMNVEV (reference sequence). The CDR3 length is 13 residues.

This clonotype was seen at least ten times. CDR3 coding DNA: TGTGCCAGCAGCTTAGGTGTTCCTGAAGCTTTCTTT. Protein: CASSLGVPEAFF. V usage is TRBV11-2 and J usage is TRBJ1-1; D uncertain. Trimming removed 1 base at V and 6 bases at J, with 6 bases between. The CDR3 is 12 residues long. Germline V lookup: CDR1 SGHAT, CDR2 FQNNGV.

Concerning this clonotype itself: This may arise from a read error, as a much more abundant clone is one base away. This chain uses TRBV7-9 with TRBJ1-3; D not resolved. This CDR3 comprises 16 residues. The germline V gene encodes CDR1 SEHNR and CDR2 FQNEAQ (reference sequence). The CDR3 loop is CASQPQLGSSGNTIHF. DNA for the CDR3: TGTGCCAGCCAACCCCAGCTGGGGAGCTCTGGAAACACCATACATTTT.

This clonotype was detected a few times. This chain links TRBV7-9 with TRBJ1-1; D unclear. Germline V gene data show CDR1 as SEHNR and CDR2 as FQNEAQ (reference sequence). Trimming left V 5 bases short and J 4 bases short, with 17 bases between. The CDR3 sequence is 15 residues long. The CDR3: CASSTGVGVRTEAFF. CDR3 nucleotide sequence: TGTGCCAGCAGCACCGGGGTTGGGGTTCGCACTGAAGCTTTCTTT.

This clonotype showed up just once. A much larger clone sits a single nucleotide away, making a read error possible. The chain employs TRBV19 and TRBJ2-3; 9 positions match TRBD2. The CDR3 runs 15 residues. Trimming cost V 3 bases and J 4 bases; bases outside gene matches: 5. From germline, CDR1 is LNHDA and CDR2 SQIVND (reference sequence). CDR3 residues: CASSIRTSDADTQYF. The CDR3 DNA is TGTGCCAGTAGTATTCGGACTAGCGACGCAGATACGCAGTATTTT.

In its sample, this clonotype was seen a few times. This rearrangement joins TRBV28 to TRBJ2-1; TRBD1 is a possible D gene (6 bases). Germline assignment: CDR1 MDHEN and CDR2 SYDVKM. The CDR3 totals 14 residues. Trimming took off 2 bases at V and 2 bases at J, with 7 bases between the two ends. CDR3 in amino acids: CASSLGTTYNEQFF. The CDR3 coding sequence is TGTGCCAGCAGTTTAGGGACAACCTACAATGAGCAGTTCTTC.

Points on this clonotype: A clone one base away is much larger, so this may be a read error. This chain connects TRBV5-4 to TRBJ1-4; D uncertain. Germline V gene sequence: CDR1 SGHNT, CDR2 YYREEE (reference sequence). The CDR3 runs to 14 residues. The CDR3 DNA is TGTGCCAGCAGCTCCCCGGAGGGTGGCGAAAGACTGTTTTTT. Its translation: CASSSPEGGERLFF.

The genes are TRBV4-1 and TRBJ2-1; the D gene is possibly TRBD2 (5 bases). The CDR3 spans 15 residues. Germline CDR1 MGHRA, CDR2 YSYEKL. Trimming removed 4 bases from V and 4 bases from J, with 14 bases in between. The CDR3 loop is CASSLTTERYNEQFF. In DNA form, the CDR3 reads TGCGCCAGCAGCCTGACAACTGAGCGGTACAATGAGCAGTTCTTC.

This clonotype was seen at least ten times. The CDR3 DNA is TGTGCCAGCAGCCCTGGGACCTCGGAGACCCAGTACTTC. Its translation: CASSPGTSETQYF. The chain links TRBV11-3 to TRBJ2-5; D could derive from TRBD1 or TRBD2 (5 bases each). Trimming removed 5 bases at V and 5 bases at J, with 12 bases between. The CDR3 has 13 residues. Germline V gene lookup returns CDR1 SGHNT and CDR2 YENEEA.

This clonotype has at least ten counts. The chain employs TRBV5-4 and TRBJ2-5; possible D gene TRBD1, 5 bases. With 2 bases removed from V and 3 bases from J, the gap between germline ends came to 14 bases. This CDR3 is 15 amino acids long. Germline assignment: CDR1 SGHNT and CDR2 YYREEE (reference sequence). The CDR3, as DNA: TGTGCCAGCAGCTTTGGTGGGGCGGTTGAAGAGACCCAGTACTTC. It yields the protein CASSFGGAVEETQYF. Full variable domain (remainder filled in from reference TRBV5-4 and TRBJ2-5): ETGVTQSPTHLIKTRGQQVTLRCSSQSGHNTVSWYQQALGQGPQFIFQYYREEENGRGNFPPRFSGLQFPNYSSELNVNALELDDSALYLCASSFGGAVEETQYFGPGTRLLVL.

This clonotype was counted ten times or more. V and J are TRBV9 and TRBJ2-5, with no clear D. The CDR3 has 15 residues. Germline V lookup: CDR1 SGDLS, CDR2 YYNGEE. The V end was cut by 0 bases, the J end by 4 bases, with 13 bases between. Written as DNA, the CDR3 is TGTGCCAGCAGCGTAGGGGTCGGCGAAGCAGAGACCCAGTACTTC. Its protein is CASSVGVGEAETQYF.

The rearrangement joins TRBV11-2 to TRBJ1-4, with D maybe TRBD1 (5 bases). With 0 bases removed from V and 5 bases from J, the gap between germline ends came to 19 bases. This CDR3 is built from 18 residues. The germline V gene has CDR1 SGHAT and CDR2 FQNNGV. The CDR3 loop reads CASSLDYEFRRDNEKLFF. The CDR3 DNA reads as TGTGCCAGCAGCTTAGATTATGAATTTCGAAGGGACAATGAAAAACTGTTTTTT.

The CDR3 loop reads CASSLGGSLPGELFF. In DNA form, the CDR3 reads TGTGCCAGCAGCTTGGGGGGGTCTCTTCCCGGGGAGCTGTTTTTT. The V and J genes are TRBV7-3 and TRBJ2-2; 7 nucleotides align to TRBD2. The germline gives CDR1 SGHTA, CDR2 FQGTGA. The CDR3 runs 15 residues. With 3 bases clipped from V and 6 bases from J, the junction kept 7 bases outside the gene matches.

Many counts were recorded for this clonotype. This rearrangement joins TRBV4-1 to TRBJ2-7; D call uncertain. This CDR3 has 13 residues. V gave up 5 bases and J gave up 0 bases, with 8 bases separating them. Germline V gene lookup returns CDR1 MGHRA and CDR2 YSYEKL. This CDR3 is CASSDWSSYEQYF. For the CDR3, the DNA is TGCGCCAGCAGCGACTGGAGCTCCTACGAGCAGTACTTC.

With respect to this clonotype: Relative to the germline gene, one junction end is altered; a read error may explain this. This chain uses TRBV6-5 with TRBJ2-7, with 7 bases lining up with TRBD2. The CDR3 has 14 residues. Germline V lookup: CDR1 MNHEY, CDR2 SVGAGI. In DNA, the CDR3 is TGTGCTAGCAGTTACTCGGGAGGCGGGAACGAGCAGTACTTC. Protein product: CASSYSGGGNEQYF.

This clonotype was counted many times. V is TRBV27 and J is TRBJ2-3, with 12 nucleotides matching TRBD2. CDR1 and CDR2 from the germline V gene are MNHEY and SMNVEV (reference sequence). The length of the CDR3 is 15 residues. V lost 3 bases to trimming and J lost 4 bases; unmatched junction nucleotides: 2. This CDR3 reads CASSFLAGGSDTQYF. The CDR3 region has the DNA TGTGCCAGCAGTTTCCTAGCGGGAGGGTCAGATACGCAGTATTTT.

The chain uses TRBV24-1 and TRBJ2-1; 10 bases agree with TRBD2. This CDR3 has 16 residues. The J segment lost 5 bases and the V segment lost 2 bases, leaving 5 bases of the junction unmatched. Germline V gene data show CDR1 as KGHDR and CDR2 as SFDVKD. The CDR3 loop is CATSDSAGGVDNEQFF. Here the CDR3 DNA reads TGTGCCACCAGTGATTCAGCGGGGGGGGTCGACAATGAGCAGTTCTTC.

This chain links TRBV5-1 with TRBJ2-3; D may be TRBD1 (5 bases). Germline values: CDR1 SGHRS, CDR2 YFSETQ. The V end lost 3 bases, the J end lost 14 bases, and 28 bases lay between the germline ends. CDR3 size: 16 residues. CDR3 nucleotide sequence: TGCGCCAGCAGCTCCCAACAGGAATCTATGTTGGATCCGCCGTATTTT. It yields the protein CASSSQQESMLDPPYF. The full variable domain, rest sourced from reference TRBV5-1 and TRBJ2-3, is KAGVTQTPRYLIKTRGQQVTLSCSPISGHRSVSWYQQTPGQGLQFLFEYFSETQRNKGNFPGRFSGRQFSNSRSEMNVSTLELGDSALYLCASSSQQESMLDPPYFGPGTRLTVL.

With regard to this clonotype: With a much larger clone just one base away, this may be a read error. V gene TRBV2 combines with J gene TRBJ2-5, with 8 bases aligning to TRBD2. The CDR3 extends over 13 amino acids. CDR1 is SNHLY, CDR2 FYNNEI, per germline. CDR3 bases: TGTGCCAGCAAAGTAGCGGGAAAAGAGCCCCAGTACTTC. Residues: CASKVAGKEPQYF.

A few counts support this clonotype. V and J are TRBV4-1 and TRBJ2-7; D is perhaps TRBD1 (6 bases). The V and J ends lost 0 bases and 2 bases respectively, with 11 bases between them. The length of the CDR3 is 15 residues. The germline V gene has CDR1 MGHRA and CDR2 YSYEKL. CDR3 loop: CASSQEETGTYEQYF. In DNA form, the CDR3 reads TGCGCCAGCAGCCAAGAAGAGACAGGAACCTACGAGCAGTACTTC.

This clonotype came up many times. The chain couples TRBV19 to TRBJ2-2; D remains unclear. Per the germline V gene, CDR1 is LNHDA and CDR2 is SQIVND (reference sequence). The ends were cut back, 4 bases at V and 2 bases at J, with 14 bases in the middle. This CDR3 has 16 residues. CDR3 amino acids: CASSSGRAINTGELFF. Written as DNA, the CDR3 is TGTGCCAGTAGTAGCGGTCGAGCGATCAACACCGGGGAGCTGTTTTTT.

V is TRBV21-1 and J is TRBJ2-7; TRBD1, the table's D call, was not compared with the DNA. TRBV21-1 is noted as a pseudogene. The CDR3 has 16 amino acids. CDR3 loop: CASSEALAGILYEQYF. The CDR3 nucleotides are TGTGCCAGCAGCGAAGCGCTAGCAGGGATTCTCTACGAGCAGTACTTC.

This clonotype occurred many times. The genes are TRBV6-6 and TRBJ2-1; 8 nucleotides line up with TRBD1. Germline CDR1 and CDR2: MNHNY and SVGAGI (reference sequence). With 4 bases clipped from V and 9 bases from J, the junction kept 11 bases outside the gene matches. The length of the CDR3 is 15 residues. CDR3 DNA: TGTGCCAGCAGTTTGGGGACAGGAGGCCTGACTGAGCAGTTCTTC. This encodes CASSLGTGGLTEQFF.

Note on this clonotype: This may stem from a read error, because a much larger clone lies one nucleotide away. The chain carries TRBV19 and TRBJ2-7; 9 bases agree with TRBD2. With 6 bases clipped from V and 6 bases from J, the junction kept 12 bases outside the gene matches. Germline loops: CDR1 LNHDA, CDR2 SQIVND (reference sequence). The CDR3 has 15 amino acids. The CDR3 nucleotides read TGTGCCAGTAGCATGGAAGGACTAGCGTCGTGCGAGCAGTACTTC. This translates into CASSMEGLASCEQYF.

This clonotype appeared many times. This sequence joins TRBV7-2 and TRBJ2-5; D gene uncertain. Between the trimmed V and J ends, which lost 1 base and 4 bases, there was a span of 13 bases. Germline loops: CDR1 SGHTA, CDR2 FQGNSA. The CDR3 loop spans 15 amino acids. The CDR3 DNA is TGTGCCAGCAGCTTAGTAAGCCTTGGGTCAGAGACCCAGTACTTC. This codes for CASSLVSLGSETQYF.